This TCR beta chain was captured by sequencing in a study of Ad26.COV2.S vaccination and SARS-CoV-2 variants. About the research overall: Recipients of Ad26.COV2.S got it intramuscularly, once or twice 56 days apart.

Study conclusions and caveats: Once vaccination had occurred, spike-specific CD8+ and CD4+ T cell responses reportedly showed substantial breadth. Those who received the vaccine showed greater spike-specific TCR breadth than those given placebo.

Deletions cut 4 bases from V and 4 bases from J, with 10 bases between. Germline V lookup: CDR1 SGHTA, CDR2 FQGNSA. CDR3 length: 14 residues. With respect to this clone: Its matching antigen is unknown.

Treatment denoted: around 19 received Ad26.COV2.S at low or high dose, single or two shots; 5 received placebo; per-sample allocation not given. Sampling took place 63 days after the first vaccine or placebo injection. Generated by immunoSEQ multiplex PCR, the TCRdb table keeps only in-frame clones and is missing some. There are roughly 700,000 clones in the sample; more than 70% occur only once, and approximately 1.5% lies in the top ten. This TCR came from a person aged 18-60 years who received the Ad26.COV2.S COVID-19 vaccine or a placebo. The chain recombines TRBV7-2 with TRBJ1-4; D gene uncertain. The source was peripheral blood, collected in a trial of Ad26.COV2.S vaccine versus placebo. The CDR3 DNA reads as TGTGCCAGCAGCTCCCGGGCCCTTAATGAAAAACTGTTTTTT. Amino acid sequence: CASSSRALNEKLFF.